This record looks at one T cell receptor beta chain sequence and its context. Its cognate antigen is unknown. The source of the sample is a study of monozygotic twins with inflammatory bowel disease. Findings and limits, study-wide: Especially where disease activity was present, IBD patients had fewer clonotypes in common with others than healthy twins did. The inverse Simpson measure of TCRbeta diversity was lower in IBD patients than in healthy co-twins.

TCRdb reprocessed the 5' RACE reads and keeps a single row for each CDR3 protein, giving no DNA. The sample includes 200,000 to 250,000 distinct CDR3 sequences. What was sequenced was blood. The sequence was collected from a human donor with ulcerative colitis or Crohn's disease, or a healthy co-twin of an affected twin (not recorded which).

The CDR3 spells CASTKLGASYNEQFF. V usage is TRBV7-6 and J usage is TRBJ2-1; the TRBD1 assignment by TCRdb is unverifiable without DNA. The V gene's germline CDR1 is SGHVS and CDR2 FNYEAQ. The CDR3 runs to 15 residues.